This TCR beta chain was captured by sequencing in a study of brain T cells in children with intractable seizures. Clones were read by immunoSEQ multiplex PCR, and TCRdb kept only the in-frame ones, dropping some. The data show some 76,000 clones, 90% to 95% seen once. The sequenced cases were selected for having the highest brain T cell transcript signatures. At least one anti-epileptic drug was given before surgery. The CDR3 has 12 residues. The germline V gene has CDR1 MDHEN and CDR2 SYDVKM. Trimming shortened V by 10 bases and J by 7 bases, and 11 bases separated the two germline ends. The receptor comes from a boy younger than two with tuberous sclerosis and intractable seizures. The genes are TRBV28 and TRBJ1-6, with D perhaps matching TRBD1 (5 bases). This material consisted of peripheral blood, taken at surgery. The CDR3 region is CAISGPNSPLHF. Here the CDR3 DNA reads TGTGCCATCTCAGGGCCGAATTCACCCCTCCACTTT.